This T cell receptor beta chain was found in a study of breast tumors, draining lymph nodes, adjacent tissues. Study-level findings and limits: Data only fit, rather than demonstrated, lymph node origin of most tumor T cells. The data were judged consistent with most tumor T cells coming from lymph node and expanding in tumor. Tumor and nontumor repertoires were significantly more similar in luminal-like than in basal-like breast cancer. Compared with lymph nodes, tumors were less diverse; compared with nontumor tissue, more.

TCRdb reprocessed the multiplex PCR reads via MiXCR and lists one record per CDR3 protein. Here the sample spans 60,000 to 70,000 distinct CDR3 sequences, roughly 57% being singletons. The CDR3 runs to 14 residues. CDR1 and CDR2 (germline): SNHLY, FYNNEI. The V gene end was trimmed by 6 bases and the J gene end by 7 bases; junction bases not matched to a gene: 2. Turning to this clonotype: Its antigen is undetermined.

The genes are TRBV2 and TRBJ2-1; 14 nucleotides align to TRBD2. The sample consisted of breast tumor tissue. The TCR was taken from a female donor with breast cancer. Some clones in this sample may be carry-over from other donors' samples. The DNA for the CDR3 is TGTGCCAGCAGGGGGACTAGCGGGAGAAATGAGCAGTTCTTC. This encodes CASRGTSGRNEQFF.